These 18 T cell receptor delta chains originate from one sample sequenced in a study of gamma-delta chains in newborns, infants, children. TCRdb reprocessed the reads using CATT. The table has 2,000 or so delta-chain clones, 2.5% to 3.5% seen once; the top ten hold roughly 11%. The sample consisted of blood. The receptors shown here come from a child in good health.

This sequence joins TRDV1 and TRDJ1; a possible D gene is TRDD2 (7 bases). Per germline, CDR1 TSWWSYY and CDR2 QGS. CDR3 size: 22 residues. The V end lost 0 bases, the J end lost 1 base, and 30 bases lay between the germline ends. DNA for the CDR3: TGTGCTCTTGGGGAACTTTCAGGTTCCTACGGGACTGGGTATTCTCTCACCGATAAACTCATCTTT. This sequence encodes CALGELSGSYGTGYSLTDKLIF.

This clone turned up a few times. A far larger clone differs by one base, so this is likely a read error. This sample includes further DNA sequences coding for the same CDR3. This chain uses TRDV2 with TRDJ1; a weak D match, TRDD3 (6 bases). The germline V gene has CDR1 GEAIGNYY and CDR2 EKD. This CDR3 has 14 amino acids. The V gene lost 0 bases and the J gene lost 1 base, with 8 bases spanning the gap. CDR3 in amino acids: CACDTLGTTDKLIF. The CDR3 DNA reads TGTGCCTGTGACACCCTGGGGACCACCGATAAACTCATCTTT.

As to this clone: A much more abundant neighbour one base away suggests this may be a read error. V gene TRDV2 combines with J gene TRDJ1; the match to TRDD2 covers 7 bases. The CDR3 runs 19 residues. Per germline, CDR1 GEAIGNYY and CDR2 EKD. The CDR3 nucleotides read TGTGCCTGTGACACGCTATGGCCTTCCTCGGTTGACGGGGAGGATAAACCCATCTTT. Its translation is CACDTLWPSSVDGEDKPIF.

This clone has only a few counts. A read error may explain this, as a much larger clone is one base away. The same CDR3 arises from other DNA sequences in this sample as well. This sequence joins TRDV1 and TRDJ1; TRDD3 is a possible D gene (6 bases). Germline lookup yields CDR1 TSWWSYY and CDR2 QGS. There are 18 residues in the CDR3. This CDR3 reads CALGELGGGNPHTDKLIF. The CDR3 DNA reads as TGTGCCCTTGGGGAACTTGGGGGGGGAAATCCCCACACCGATAAACTCATCTTT.

This clone was counted only a few times. Given a much more abundant clone one base away, this may be a read error. This sequence joins TRDV2 and TRDJ1; TRDD3 might be the D (5 bases). This CDR3 comprises 16 residues. Per the germline V gene, CDR1 is GEAIGNYY and CDR2 is EKD. V was shortened by 3 bases and J by 0 bases, with 16 bases between the two germline ends. CDR3 region: CACDPTGGPYTDKLIF. In DNA, the CDR3 is TGTGCCTGTGACCCCACGGGGGGGCCTTACACCGATAAACTCATCTTT.

This clone was counted between two and nine times. An end of the junction does not agree with germline; a read error may underlie this. The chain combines TRDV1 with TRDJ1; D possibly corresponds to TRDD2 (6 bases). The CDR3 covers 19 residues. Germline V gene sequence: CDR1 TSWWSYY, CDR2 QGS. CDR3 bases: TGTGCTCTTGGGGAACGGTCCTACCTAGGATCCCTACACACCGATGAACTCATCTTT. It yields the protein CALGERSYLGSLHTDELIF.

This clone was found a few times. With a much larger clone just one base away, this may be a read error. Within the sample, other DNA sequences also encode this same CDR3. The chain has TRDV2 and TRDJ1; D perhaps matches TRDD3 (6 bases). The CDR3 loop spans 17 amino acids. The germline gives CDR1 GEAIGNYY, CDR2 EKD. The CDR3 spells CACDTLFTGGYTDKLIF. The CDR3 nucleotides read TGTGCCTGTGACACCCTTTTTACTGGAGGATACACGGATAAACTCATCTTT.

Sample share makes this clone large. The chain links TRDV1 to TRDJ1; TRDD3 might be the D (6 bases). The CDR3 sequence is 18 residues long. Trimming stripped 2 bases from V and 8 bases from J, with 27 bases between. Germline V CDR1 and CDR2: TSWWSYY, QGS. The CDR3 sequence: CALGEALSPVLGRGKLIF. The CDR3 DNA reads as TGTGCTCTTGGGGAAGCTCTGTCCCCCGTACTGGGAAGGGGGAAACTCATCTTT.

On this clone itself: Given a much more abundant clone one base away, this may be a read error. The V call is TRDV2, the J call TRDJ3; 8 nucleotides align to TRDD3. V shed 5 bases and J 0 bases; nucleotides not matched to a gene: 8. The CDR3 is 18 residues long. Germline CDR1 GEAIGNYY, CDR2 EKD. CDR3 sequence reads: CACGPTGGRSWDTRQMFF. The CDR3 DNA reads TGTGCCTGTGGCCCTACTGGGGGCCGCTCCTGGGACACCCGACAGATGTTTTTC.

This clone was found a few times. This chain connects TRDV2 to TRDJ1; TRDD3 is a possible D gene (6 bases). Germline V gives CDR1 GEAIGNYY, CDR2 EKD. V was pared by 4 bases and J by 8 bases, with 19 bases between. This CDR3 comprises 14 residues. CDR3 nucleotides: TGTGCCTGTGATATCGCGACTGGGTCTCCGAAACTCATCTTT. It translates to CACDIATGSPKLIF.

A word on this clone: A much larger clone differs from this one at a single base, so this may be a read error. This CDR3 is also generated by other DNA sequences in the sample. The chain joins TRAV29/DV5 to TRDJ1; weak D call: TRDD3 (6 bases). CDR1 NSMFDY and CDR2 ISSIKDK come from the germline V gene. Between the trimmed V and J ends, which lost 1 base and 0 bases, there was a span of 37 bases. The CDR3 has 23 amino acids. CDR3 amino acids: CAASPTHFHAPTGGYLYTDKLIF. CDR3 DNA: TGTGCAGCAAGCCCAACTCATTTCCACGCCCCTACTGGAGGATACCTCTACACCGATAAACTCATCTTT.

A remark on this clone: Only one base separates this from a far larger clonotype, so it likely reflects a read error. The gene calls are TRDV2 and TRDJ1; 10 bases are shared with TRDD3. The junction had 10 bases not matched to a gene; V was cut back by 0 bases and J by 1 base. The CDR3 covers 18 residues. Germline V gene sequence: CDR1 GEAIGNYY, CDR2 EKD. The CDR3 sequence: CACDTPAGDTRSTDKLIF. The DNA of the CDR3 is TGTGCCTGTGACACCCCGGCGGGGGATACGCGAAGCACCGATAAACTCATCTTT.

This clone turned up a few times. A much larger clone lies a single base off, so this may be a read error. The chain links TRDV2 to TRDJ1, with a possible D match to TRDD3 (5 bases). Germline loops: CDR1 GEAIGNYY, CDR2 EKD. V was pared by 3 bases and J by 2 bases, with 30 bases between. The CDR3 consists of 20 residues. The CDR3: CACDSLVRGGTQLGTDKLIF. The CDR3 DNA is TGTGCCTGTGACTCCCTCGTAAGGGGGGGTACGCAACTCGGAACCGATAAACTCATCTTT.

By its share, this clone is medium-sized. The chain employs TRDV2 and TRDJ1; 13 bases agree with TRDD3. The CDR3 has 20 amino acids. CDR1 is GEAIGNYY and CDR2 is EKD in the germline V gene. V trimming: 0 bases; J trimming: 0 bases; junction bases outside the gene matches: 12. The CDR3 loop reads CACDTLITGGYDKNTDKLIF. The DNA of the CDR3 is TGTGCCTGTGACACCTTAATTACTGGGGGATACGACAAAAACACCGATAAACTCATCTTT.

The chain recombines TRDV2 with TRDJ1, with a weak D call TRDD3 (5 bases). Because TCRdb records no J gene, it was assigned here through a match of the DNA to germline. Trimming removed 3 bases from V and 6 bases from J, with 25 bases in between. Looked up from germline, CDR1 is GEAIGNYY and CDR2 is EKD. The CDR3 sequence is 17 residues long. The CDR3 spells CACDEMSEGTRLNKLIF. In DNA form, the CDR3 reads TGTGCCTGTGACGAGATGAGCGAGGGGACGCGTCTAAATAAACTCATCTTT.

This clone has only a few counts. Possible read error: a much larger clone is one base away. The chain links TRDV2 to TRDJ1, with 8 positions matching TRDD3. The J segment lost 0 bases and the V segment lost 5 bases, leaving 16 bases of the junction unmatched. CDR3 length: 18 residues. CDR1 is GEAIGNYY and CDR2 is EKD in the germline V gene. The CDR3 DNA reads TGTGCCTGTGGCAGGCTATTATCGGGGGATATGTACACCGATAAACTCATCTTT. The encoded protein is CACGRLLSGDMYTDKLIF.

This clone was detected only a few times. With only one base between it and a far larger clone, this is likely a read error. Other DNA sequences in this specimen translate into the identical CDR3. The chain links TRDV2 to TRDJ1; 12 bases agree with TRDD3. This CDR3 has 17 amino acids. CDR1 and CDR2 from the germline V gene are GEAIGNYY and EKD. CDR3 bases: TGCGCCTGTGAGCGACTGGGGGATACTTCGATCGCCGATAAACTCATCTTT. Amino acid sequence: CACERLGDTSIADKLIF.

Turning to this clone: Just one base apart from a much larger clone, this may be a read error. Other DNA sequences in the same sample also yield this CDR3. The J gene is TRDJ1, the V gene TRDV2; 9 bases line up with TRDD3. The CDR3 consists of 15 residues. The germline V gene has CDR1 GEAIGNYY and CDR2 EKD. CDR3 sequence: CACDYVLGDTDKLIF. In nucleotides, the CDR3 is TGTGCCTGTGACTACGTACTGGGGGACACCGATAAGCTCATCTTT.